This T cell receptor (beta chain) was documented in a study of blood T cell repertoires in COVID-19. About the research overall: Sites across the United States, Italy and Spain contributed samples from acute and convalescent COVID-19.

Ages ranged from about 18 to 89 years, with residence in 24 US areas. Symptom resolution, clearance, or two negative PCRs marked the recovered donors of Cohort 3. Germline CDR1 is MNHEY and CDR2 is SMNVEV (reference sequence). The length of the CDR3 is 15 residues. V was clipped by 6 bases and J by 0 bases, with 12 bases between them. As processed by the authors: It was from reference gene primer amplification that nucleated cell counts were estimated. Sequencing used immunoSEQ multiplex PCR; TCRdb keeps in-frame clones, though not all of them. The V and J calls and the clone size are those of that table, but D and trimming were determined from the DNA. The sample lists over 300,000 clones, around 90% seen once, with approximately 5.3% in the top ten.

The TCR originated in a woman aged 25 to 45 who had recovered from COVID-19. V gene TRBV27 combines with J gene TRBJ2-1; D possibly corresponds to TRBD2 (6 bases). The sequencing input was PBMCs or T cells enriched from blood (not recorded which). Written as DNA, the CDR3 is TGTGCCAGCAGAGGAGGGGCAAGCTCCTACAATGAGCAGTTCTTC. Protein: CASRGGASSYNEQFF.